Following are 28 T cell receptor beta chains from one sample sequenced in a study of CD8 T cells in ankylosing spondylitis. TCRdb reanalysed the 5' RACE reads using MiXCR and keeps one entry per CDR3 protein. The sample comprises about 800,000 distinct CDR3 sequences, 10% to 15% of which are singletons, and 0.51% rests with the top ten. Antigens of these TCRs are unknown. Study results and limitations: A TCR beta motif made of about 8 highly homologous variants seemed typical of ankylosing spondylitis blood.

The source material was blood, either unsorted or a sorted T cell fraction (not recorded which). All receptors derive from a male donor with ankylosing spondylitis.

The chain uses TRBV7-9 and TRBJ1-1, with D perhaps matching TRBD1 (6 bases). V lost 7 bases and J 3 bases, leaving 12 bases between the germline ends. Germline CDR1 and CDR2: SEHNR and FQNEAQ (reference sequence). This CDR3 is 13 amino acids long. CDR3: CASTDRFYTEAFF. CDR3 DNA: TGTGCCAGCACGGACAGATTCTACACTGAAGCTTTCTTT.

The chain is built from TRBV11-2 and TRBJ2-1; the match to TRBD2 covers 7 bases. Germline CDR1 SGHAT, CDR2 FQNNGV. This CDR3 is 16 amino acids long. V gave up 6 bases and J gave up 8 bases; unmatched junction bases: 16. The CDR3 sequence is CASSFLPGRGRDEQFF. The CDR3 bases are TGTGCCAGCAGTTTCCTCCCGGGACGGGGGAGGGATGAGCAGTTCTTC. Drawing the rest from reference TRBV11-2 and TRBJ2-1, the complete variable domain is EAGVAQSPRYKIIEKRQSVAFWCNPISGHATLYWYQQILGQGPKLLIQFQNNGVVDDSQLPKDRFSAERLKGVDSTLKIQPAKLEDSAVYLCASSFLPGRGRDEQFFGPGTRLTVL.

The table lists this clonotype with a few counts. The chain's CDR3 is CASSLILDEQFF. CDR3 DNA sequence: TGTGCCAGCAGCTTAATTCTCGATGAGCAGTTCTTC. This chain links TRBV7-8 with TRBJ2-1; D is unresolved. V gave up 2 bases and J gave up 8 bases, with 7 bases separating them. The CDR3 runs 12 residues. The germline CDR1 and CDR2 sequences are SGHVS and FQNEAQ.

This clonotype was recorded many times. The gene calls are TRBV5-6 and TRBJ1-2, with TRBD1 matching 11 bases. There are 15 residues in the CDR3. With 3 bases clipped from V and 4 bases from J, the junction kept 5 bases outside the gene matches. Germline CDR1 SGHDT, CDR2 YYEEEE. The CDR3 DNA is TGTGCCAGCAGCTCCTGGACAGGGGGCGTCTATGGCTACACCTTC. It specifies CASSSWTGGVYGYTF.

This clonotype was seen at least ten times. This rearrangement joins TRBV10-2 to TRBJ2-1; 8 bases are a match to TRBD2. J lost 6 bases, V lost 10 bases, and 8 bases had no gene match. The germline V gene has CDR1 WSHSY and CDR2 SAAADI. There are 13 residues in the CDR3. CDR3 in DNA: TGCGCCACCAAACGGGAGGGGATCAATGAGCAGTTCTTC. It encodes CATKREGINEQFF.

V is TRBV10-3 and J is TRBJ2-5; D is uncertain. The V gene lost 1 base and the J gene lost 5 bases, with 5 bases spanning the gap. The CDR3 sequence is 12 residues long. Germline V gene sequence: CDR1 ENHRY, CDR2 SYGVKD. CDR3 residues: CAISEYWETQYF. In DNA form, the CDR3 reads TGTGCCATCAGTGAGTACTGGGAGACCCAGTACTTC.

The V gene is TRBV5-1, the J gene TRBJ1-4, with 10 bases aligning to TRBD1. The germline CDR1 and CDR2 sequences are SGHRS and YFSETQ. V lost 3 bases and J lost 7; bases outside the gene matches: 3. CDR3 length: 14 residues. The CDR3 sequence is CASSWGQGSEKLFF. CDR3 DNA: TGCGCCAGCAGCTGGGGACAGGGGTCTGAAAAACTGTTTTTT. Based on the CDR3 plus reference TRBV5-1 and TRBJ1-4, the full variable domain is KAGVTQTPRYLIKTRGQQVTLSCSPISGHRSVSWYQQTPGQGLQFLFEYFSETQRNKGNFPGRFSGRQFSNSRSEMNVSTLELGDSALYLCASSWGQGSEKLFFGSGTQLSVL.

This chain connects TRBV7-2 to TRBJ1-4, with D perhaps matching TRBD1 (6 bases). The CDR3 sequence is 15 residues long. V lost 0 bases, J lost 3 bases, and 8 bases lay in between. The germline CDR1 and CDR2 sequences are SGHTA and FQGNSA. The DNA of the CDR3 is TGTGCCAGCAGCTTAGCCAGGACAGCTAATGAAAAACTGTTTTTT. This gives the protein CASSLARTANEKLFF.

The sample holds a few counts of this clonotype. The chain joins TRBV4-1 to TRBJ2-5; D is uncertain. Per the germline V gene, CDR1 is MGHRA and CDR2 is YSYEKL. CDR3 length equals 14 residues. The V gene lost 4 bases and the J gene lost 0 bases, with 9 bases spanning the gap. The CDR3 sequence: CASSRVDDQETQYF. The CDR3 nucleotides read TGCGCCAGCAGCCGAGTGGACGACCAAGAGACCCAGTACTTC.

There are a few counts of this clonotype. This chain uses TRBV7-2 with TRBJ2-7; TRBD1 or TRBD2 may be the D gene (5 bases each). Trimming removed 2 bases at V and 1 base at J, with 9 bases between. CDR1 is SGHTA, CDR2 FQGNSA, per germline. This CDR3 is 14 amino acids long. CDR3 in amino acids: CASSLMGPSYEQYF. The CDR3 DNA is TGTGCCAGCAGCTTAATGGGACCTTCCTACGAGCAGTACTTC.

This clonotype was detected many times. The chain combines TRBV29-1 with TRBJ2-5; D possibly matches TRBD1 or TRBD2 (5 bases each). Trimming removed 3 bases from V and 8 bases from J, with 7 bases in between. CDR1 SQVTM and CDR2 ANQGSEA come from the germline V gene. This CDR3 region has 10 residues. CDR3 nucleotide sequence: TGCAGCGTTGACGGGGACACCCAGTACTTC. Residues: CSVDGDTQYF. The full variable domain, rest sourced from reference TRBV29-1 and TRBJ2-5, is SAVISQKPSRDICQRGTSLTIQCQVDSQVTMMFWYRQQPGQSLTLIATANQGSEATYESGFVIDKFPISRPNLTFSTLTVSNMSPEDSSIYLCSVDGDTQYFGPGTRLLVL.

This clonotype has more than one count but fewer than ten. This rearrangement joins TRBV5-1 to TRBJ2-7; 10 bases match TRBD2. The CDR3 loop spans 17 amino acids. After removal of 1 base from V and 0 bases from J, the junction contained 7 bases not matched to a gene. Germline V gene sequence: CDR1 SGHRS, CDR2 YFSETQ. The CDR3 is CASSLSRTSGSSYEQYF. CDR3 nucleotides: TGCGCCAGCAGCTTGTCACGGACTAGCGGATCCTCCTACGAGCAGTACTTC.

Only a few counts were recorded for this clonotype. The rearrangement uses TRBV20-1 and TRBJ2-3; 7 bases align to TRBD1. The CDR3 has 14 residues. Germline-derived CDR1 and CDR2 are DFQATT and SNEGSKA (reference sequence). J gave up 3 bases and V 5 bases, and 8 bases lay outside the gene matches. The CDR3 spells CSADDRVGTDTQYF. The DNA of the CDR3 is TGCAGTGCTGACGACAGGGTTGGTACAGATACGCAGTATTTT.

This clonotype was detected only a few times. This chain joins TRBV5-1 and TRBJ1-3, with 8 bases fitting TRBD1. V dropped 3 bases and J dropped 4; count of bases not matched to a gene: 12. Germline V gives CDR1 SGHRS, CDR2 YFSETQ. This CDR3 contains 17 residues. DNA of the CDR3: TGCGCCAGCAGCTATATCGGGACAGGTCTACCGGGAAACACCATATATTTT. Protein: CASSYIGTGLPGNTIYF.

This chain uses TRBV11-2 with TRBJ2-3, with TRBD2 matching over 12 bases. The CDR3 has 18 residues. Per germline, CDR1 SGHAT and CDR2 FQNNGV. V shed 1 base, J shed 1 base, and the junction held 6 bases outside the gene matches. The CDR3 region has the DNA TGTGCCAGCAGCTTAGTTCCGAGACTAGCGGGAGGCACAGATACGCAGTATTTT. Translating it yields CASSLVPRLAGGTDTQYF.

This clonotype was counted a few times. The CDR3 nucleotides are TGCGCCAGCAGCTTGGGACCGGGACTAGCGGGAGGTGAGCAGTTCTTC. Its protein product is CASSLGPGLAGGEQFF. The chain has TRBV5-1 and TRBJ2-1, with 15 positions matching TRBD2. CDR1 and CDR2 from the germline V gene are SGHRS and YFSETQ. CDR3 length: 16 residues. The V segment lost 0 bases and the J segment 9 bases; nucleotides outside the gene matches: 4.

This clonotype was picked up a small number of times. The chain uses TRBV18 and TRBJ2-7; D remains unclear. CDR3 size: 15 residues. Germline V gives CDR1 KGHSH, CDR2 LQKENI. Trimming removed 3 bases at V and 0 bases at J, with 12 bases between. The DNA for the CDR3 is TGTGCCAGCTCACCTCAGCACGTCGGCTCCTACGAGCAGTACTTC. Residues: CASSPQHVGSYEQYF.

The rearrangement links TRBV20-1 to TRBJ2-5, with 9 bases matching TRBD1. Germline V gene lookup returns CDR1 DFQATT and CDR2 SNEGSKA (reference sequence). The CDR3 is 13 amino acids. Trimming took 5 bases from V and 5 from J; bases not matched to a gene: 6. CDR3 residues: CSAYRDRDETQYF. In DNA form, the CDR3 reads TGCAGTGCTTATCGGGACAGGGATGAGACCCAGTACTTC.

This clonotype was observed many times. The rearrangement links TRBV15 to TRBJ1-2; 7 bases are shared with TRBD1. The CDR3 length is 19 residues. The germline gives CDR1 LNHNV, CDR2 YYDKDF (reference sequence). Trimming at V came to 0 bases and at J to 0 bases, leaving 13 bases not matched to a gene. Here the CDR3 reads CATSRDPLGQWKANYGYTF. Written as DNA, the CDR3 is TGTGCCACCAGCAGAGATCCCTTGGGACAGTGGAAAGCTAACTATGGCTACACCTTC. The full variable domain, its missing parts supplied by reference TRBV15 and TRBJ1-2, is DAMVIQNPRYQVTQFGKPVTLSCSQTLNHNVMYWYQQKSSQAPKLLFHYYDKDFNNEADTPDNFQSRRPNTSFCFLDIRSPGLGDTAMYLCATSRDPLGQWKANYGYTFGSGTRLTVV.

This clonotype has just a few counts. V and J are TRBV7-3 and TRBJ1-1; D might be TRBD1 (6 bases). The CDR3 has 15 amino acids. Looked up from germline, CDR1 is SGHTA and CDR2 is FQGTGA. The V end lost 0 bases, the J end lost 1 base, and 9 bases lay between the germline ends. This CDR3 is CASSLTGGSNTEAFF. The CDR3 nucleotides read TGTGCCAGCAGCTTAACAGGGGGGTCGAACACTGAAGCTTTCTTT.

The table lists this clonotype with a few counts. CDR3 in DNA: TGCAGTGCTAGTGCTATGGCCGGGACAGGGGCCTACGAGCAGTACTTC. It codes for CSASAMAGTGAYEQYF. V and J are TRBV20-1 and TRBJ2-7, with TRBD1 identical over 10 bases. The V gene end was trimmed by 3 bases and the J gene end by 2 bases; junction bases not matched to a gene: 10. The CDR3 covers 16 residues. The V gene's germline CDR1 is DFQATT and CDR2 SNEGSKA (reference sequence).

The CDR3: CASSSMTGAPYGYTF. The CDR3 bases are TGTGCCAGCAGCTCGATGACAGGGGCCCCCTATGGCTACACCTTC. The chain couples TRBV5-4 to TRBJ1-2, with 8 bases that match TRBD1. CDR1 SGHNT and CDR2 YYREEE come from the germline V gene (reference sequence). CDR3 length: 15 amino acids. Unmatched junction bases numbered 8, after V lost 3 bases and J lost 4 bases. Using reference TRBV5-4 and TRBJ1-2 for the parts outside the CDR3, the full variable domain is ETGVTQSPTHLIKTRGQQVTLRCSSQSGHNTVSWYQQALGQGPQFIFQYYREEENGRGNFPPRFSGLQFPNYSSELNVNALELDDSALYLCASSSMTGAPYGYTFGSGTRLTVV.

This chain uses TRBV7-2 with TRBJ2-7; no clear D gene. Per germline, CDR1 SGHTA and CDR2 FQGNSA. V dropped 5 bases and J dropped 3 bases, with 11 bases sitting between them. There are 13 residues in the CDR3. For the CDR3, the DNA is TGTGCCAGCAGCGTAGGGTCATACTACGAGCAGTACTTC. Encoded protein: CASSVGSYYEQYF.

In DNA, the CDR3 is TGTGCCAGCAGTTACTCAAGGAATGAGCAGTTCTTC. Translating it yields CASSYSRNEQFF. The chain recombines TRBV6-6 with TRBJ2-1; the D is unclear. Germline-derived CDR1 and CDR2 are MNHNY and SVGAGI (reference sequence). This CDR3 comprises 12 residues. Trimming shortened V by 0 bases and J by 7 bases, and 4 bases separated the two germline ends.

In its sample, this clonotype was seen a few times. This chain links TRBV20-1 with TRBJ1-5; D not certain. This CDR3 spans 16 amino acids. Trimming shortened V by 0 bases and J by 2 bases, and 14 bases separated the two germline ends. Germline V gene data show CDR1 as DFQATT and CDR2 as SNEGSKA (reference sequence). As DNA, the CDR3 is TGCAGTGCTAGAGATTTTAGCCAGAGGGGCAATCAGCCCCAGCATTTT. As protein: CSARDFSQRGNQPQHF.

V is TRBV5-6 and J is TRBJ2-7; maybe TRBD1 (5 bases). Between the trimmed V and J ends, which lost 1 base and 3 bases, there was a span of 17 bases. From germline, CDR1 is SGHDT and CDR2 YYEEEE. The CDR3 runs 16 residues. CDR3: CASSLRIERGIYEQYF. CDR3 DNA: TGTGCCAGCAGCTTGAGAATCGAAAGGGGCATCTACGAGCAGTACTTC.

The chain combines TRBV6-1 with TRBJ2-1; unclear D gene. This CDR3 has 12 residues. Germline V lookup: CDR1 MNHNS, CDR2 SASEGT. Trimming shortened V by 1 base and J by 8 bases, and 6 bases separated the two germline ends. The CDR3 loop reads CASSEVRDEQFF. CDR3 sequence (DNA): TGTGCCAGCAGTGAAGTGCGCGATGAGCAGTTCTTC.

This clonotype was seen only a few times. The V call is TRBV6-5, the J call TRBJ2-1, with D maybe TRBD2 (5 bases). The germline V gene has CDR1 MNHEY and CDR2 SVGAGI. The CDR3 is made up of 15 amino acids. Trimming shortened V by 4 bases and J by 4 bases, and 14 bases separated the two germline ends. The CDR3 here is CASSSLGLQYNEQFF. In nucleotides, the CDR3 is TGTGCCAGCAGTTCCCTCGGACTCCAGTACAATGAGCAGTTCTTC.